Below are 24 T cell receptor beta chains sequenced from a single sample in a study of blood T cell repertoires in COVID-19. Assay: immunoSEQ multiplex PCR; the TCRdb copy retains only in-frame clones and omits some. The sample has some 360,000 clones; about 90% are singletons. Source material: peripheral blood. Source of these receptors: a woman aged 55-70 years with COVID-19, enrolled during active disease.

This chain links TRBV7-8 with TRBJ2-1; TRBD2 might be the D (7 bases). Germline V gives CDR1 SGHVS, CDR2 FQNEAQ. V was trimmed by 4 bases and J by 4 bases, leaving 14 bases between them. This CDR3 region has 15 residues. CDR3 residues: CASSSRGAGYNEQFF. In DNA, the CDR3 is TGTGCCAGCAGCTCCCGGGGGGCCGGGTACAATGAGCAGTTCTTC.

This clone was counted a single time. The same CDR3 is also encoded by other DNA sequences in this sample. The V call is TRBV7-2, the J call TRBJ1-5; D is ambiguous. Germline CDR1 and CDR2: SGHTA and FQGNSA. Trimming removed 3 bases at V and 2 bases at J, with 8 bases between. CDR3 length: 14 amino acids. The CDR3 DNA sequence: TGTGCCAGCAGCTTGAGGTTCGGCAATCAGCCCCAGCATTTT. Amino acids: CASSLRFGNQPQHF.

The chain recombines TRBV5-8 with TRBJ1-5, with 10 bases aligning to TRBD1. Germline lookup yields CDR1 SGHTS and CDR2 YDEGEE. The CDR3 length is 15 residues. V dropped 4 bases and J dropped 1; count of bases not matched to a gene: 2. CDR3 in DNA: TGTGCCAGCAGCATGGACAGGGGGAGCAATCAGCCCCAGCATTTT. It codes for CASSMDRGSNQPQHF.

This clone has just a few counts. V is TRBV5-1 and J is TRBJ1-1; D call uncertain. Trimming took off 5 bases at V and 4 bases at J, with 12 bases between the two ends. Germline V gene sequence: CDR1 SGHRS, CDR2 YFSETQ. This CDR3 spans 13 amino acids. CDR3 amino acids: CASRRQGSTEAFF. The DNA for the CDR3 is TGCGCCAGCAGGAGACAAGGGAGCACTGAAGCTTTCTTT. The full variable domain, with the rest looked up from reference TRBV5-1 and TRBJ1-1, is KAGVTQTPRYLIKTRGQQVTLSCSPISGHRSVSWYQQTPGQGLQFLFEYFSETQRNKGNFPGRFSGRQFSNSRSEMNVSTLELGDSALYLCASRRQGSTEAFFGQGTRLTVV.

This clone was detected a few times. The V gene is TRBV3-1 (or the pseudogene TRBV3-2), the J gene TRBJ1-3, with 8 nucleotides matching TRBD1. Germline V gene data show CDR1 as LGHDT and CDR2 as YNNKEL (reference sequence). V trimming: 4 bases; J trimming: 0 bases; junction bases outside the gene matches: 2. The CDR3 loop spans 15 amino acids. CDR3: CASSRTGSSGNTIYF. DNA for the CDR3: TGTGCCAGCAGCCGGACAGGGAGCTCTGGAAACACCATATATTTT.

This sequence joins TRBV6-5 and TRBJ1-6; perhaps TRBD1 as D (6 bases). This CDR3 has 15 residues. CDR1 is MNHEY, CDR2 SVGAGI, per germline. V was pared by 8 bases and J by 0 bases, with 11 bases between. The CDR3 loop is CASLGGYSYNSPLHF. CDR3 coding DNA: TGTGCCAGCCTAGGGGGATACTCCTATAATTCACCCCTCCACTTT.

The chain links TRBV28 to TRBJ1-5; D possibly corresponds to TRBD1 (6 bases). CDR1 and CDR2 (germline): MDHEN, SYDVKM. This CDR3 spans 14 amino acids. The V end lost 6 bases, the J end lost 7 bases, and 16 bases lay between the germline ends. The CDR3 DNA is TGTGCCAGCAGCCTCACTCAGGGGTCCCAGCCCCAGCATTTT. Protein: CASSLTQGSQPQHF.

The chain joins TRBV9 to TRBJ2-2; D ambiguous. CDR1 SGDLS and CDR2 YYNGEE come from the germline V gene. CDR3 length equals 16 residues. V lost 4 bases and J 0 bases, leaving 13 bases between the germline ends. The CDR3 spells CASSLRGPSNTGELFF. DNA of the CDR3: TGTGCCAGCAGCCTTCGCGGCCCTTCGAACACCGGGGAGCTGTTTTTT. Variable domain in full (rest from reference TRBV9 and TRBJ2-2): DSGVTQTPKHLITATGQRVTLRCSPRSGDLSVYWYQQSLDQGLQFLIQYYNGEERAKGNILERFSAQQFPDLHSELNLSSLELGDSALYFCASSLRGPSNTGELFFGEGSRLTVL.

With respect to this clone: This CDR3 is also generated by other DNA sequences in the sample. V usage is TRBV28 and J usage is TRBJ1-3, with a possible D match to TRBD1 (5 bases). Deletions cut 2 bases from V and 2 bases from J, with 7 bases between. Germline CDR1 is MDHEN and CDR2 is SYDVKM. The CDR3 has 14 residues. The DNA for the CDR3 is TGTGCCAGCAGTTTAACGGGGGCTGGAAACACCATATATTTT. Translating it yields CASSLTGAGNTIYF.

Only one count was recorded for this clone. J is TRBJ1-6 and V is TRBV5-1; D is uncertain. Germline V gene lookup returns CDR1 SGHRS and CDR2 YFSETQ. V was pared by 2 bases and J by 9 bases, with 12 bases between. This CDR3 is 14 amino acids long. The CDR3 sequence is CASSLQSNSSPLHF. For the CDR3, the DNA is TGCGCCAGCAGCTTACAGTCTAATAGTTCACCCCTCCACTTT.

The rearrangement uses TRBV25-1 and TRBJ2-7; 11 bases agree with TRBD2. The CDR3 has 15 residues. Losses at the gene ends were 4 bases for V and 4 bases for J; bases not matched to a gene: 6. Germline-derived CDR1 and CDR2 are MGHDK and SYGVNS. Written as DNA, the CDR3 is TGTGCCAGCAGTGCTAGCGGGGGGAAACTATACGAGCAGTACTTC. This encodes CASSASGGKLYEQYF.

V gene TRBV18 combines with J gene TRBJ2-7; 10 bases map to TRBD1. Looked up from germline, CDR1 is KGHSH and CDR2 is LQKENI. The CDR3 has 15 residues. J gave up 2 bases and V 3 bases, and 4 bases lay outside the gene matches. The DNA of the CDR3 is TGTGCCAGCTCACCCGAGACAGGGGGCCCCTACGAGCAGTACTTC. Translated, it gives CASSPETGGPYEQYF.

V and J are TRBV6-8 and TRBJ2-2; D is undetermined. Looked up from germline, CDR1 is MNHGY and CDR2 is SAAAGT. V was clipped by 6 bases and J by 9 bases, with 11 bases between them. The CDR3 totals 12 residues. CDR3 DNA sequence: TGTGCCAGCAGGGTAGGAGCGAGGGAGCTGTTTTTT. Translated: CASRVGARELFF.

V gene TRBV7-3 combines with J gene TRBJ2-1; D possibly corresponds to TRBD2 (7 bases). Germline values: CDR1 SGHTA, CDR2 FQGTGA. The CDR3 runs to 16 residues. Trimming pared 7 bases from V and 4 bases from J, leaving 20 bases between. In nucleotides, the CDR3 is TGTGCCAGCAACAATGGGCGGGGGCCTGGATACAATGAGCAGTTCTTC. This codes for CASNNGRGPGYNEQFF. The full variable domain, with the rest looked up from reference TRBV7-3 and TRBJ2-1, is GAGVSQTPSNKVTEKGKYVELRCDPISGHTALYWYRQSLGQGPEFLIYFQGTGAADDSGLPNDRFFAVRPEGSVSTLKIQRTERGDSAVYLCASNNGRGPGYNEQFFGPGTRLTVL.

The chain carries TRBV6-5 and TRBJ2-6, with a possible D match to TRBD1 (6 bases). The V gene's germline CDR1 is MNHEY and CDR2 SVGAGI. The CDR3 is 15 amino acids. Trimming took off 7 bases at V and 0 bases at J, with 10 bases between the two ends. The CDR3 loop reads CASNQGSSGANVLTF. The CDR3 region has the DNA TGTGCCAGCAATCAGGGGAGCTCTGGGGCCAACGTCCTGACTTTC.

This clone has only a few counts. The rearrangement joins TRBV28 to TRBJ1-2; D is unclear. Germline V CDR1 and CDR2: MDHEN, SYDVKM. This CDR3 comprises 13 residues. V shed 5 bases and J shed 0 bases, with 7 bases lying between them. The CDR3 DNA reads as TGTGCCAGCAGTCTCGTTTCTAACTATGGCTACACCTTC. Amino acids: CASSLVSNYGYTF.

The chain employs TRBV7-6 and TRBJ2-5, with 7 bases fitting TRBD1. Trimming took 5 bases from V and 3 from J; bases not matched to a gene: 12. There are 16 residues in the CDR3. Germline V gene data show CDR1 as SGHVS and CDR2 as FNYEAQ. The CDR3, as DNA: TGTGCCAGCAGCGGGGACCACAGGGGAGCGAAAGAGACCCAGTACTTC. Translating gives CASSGDHRGAKETQYF.

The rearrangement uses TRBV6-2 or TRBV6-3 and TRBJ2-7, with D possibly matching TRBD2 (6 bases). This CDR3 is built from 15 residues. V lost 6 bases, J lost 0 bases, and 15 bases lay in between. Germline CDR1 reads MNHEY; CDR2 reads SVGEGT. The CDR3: CASSLPGGSSYEQYF. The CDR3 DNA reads TGTGCCAGCAGCCTACCCGGAGGGAGCTCCTACGAGCAGTACTTC.

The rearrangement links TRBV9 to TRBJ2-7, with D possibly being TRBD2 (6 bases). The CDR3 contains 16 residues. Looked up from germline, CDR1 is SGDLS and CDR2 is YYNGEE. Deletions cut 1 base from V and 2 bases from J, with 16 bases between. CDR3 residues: CASSVTVGAGTYEQYF. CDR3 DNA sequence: TGTGCCAGCAGCGTAACGGTTGGGGCGGGGACCTACGAGCAGTACTTC.

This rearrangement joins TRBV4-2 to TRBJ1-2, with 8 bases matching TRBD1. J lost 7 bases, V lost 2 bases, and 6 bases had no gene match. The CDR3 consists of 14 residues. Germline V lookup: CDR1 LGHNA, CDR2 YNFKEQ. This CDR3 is CASSQPTGGFGYTF. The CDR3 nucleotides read TGTGCCAGCAGCCAACCCACAGGGGGGTTTGGCTACACCTTC.

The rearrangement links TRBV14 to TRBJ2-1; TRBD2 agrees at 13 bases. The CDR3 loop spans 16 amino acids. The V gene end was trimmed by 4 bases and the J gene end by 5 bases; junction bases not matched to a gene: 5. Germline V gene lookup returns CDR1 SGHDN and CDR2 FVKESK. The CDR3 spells CASSRVLAGGNNEQFF. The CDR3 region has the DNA TGTGCCAGCAGCCGAGTACTAGCGGGGGGGAACAATGAGCAGTTCTTC.

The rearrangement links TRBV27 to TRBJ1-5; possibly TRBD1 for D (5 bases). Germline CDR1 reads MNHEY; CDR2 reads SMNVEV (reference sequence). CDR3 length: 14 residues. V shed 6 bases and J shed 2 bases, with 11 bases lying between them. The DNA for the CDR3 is TGTGCCAGCAGAGGTTGGGGGGGCAATCAGCCCCAGCATTTT. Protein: CASRGWGGNQPQHF.

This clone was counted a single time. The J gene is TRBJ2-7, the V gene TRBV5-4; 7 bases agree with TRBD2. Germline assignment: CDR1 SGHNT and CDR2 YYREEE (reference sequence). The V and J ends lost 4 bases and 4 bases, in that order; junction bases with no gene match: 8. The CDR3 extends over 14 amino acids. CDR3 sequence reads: CASSPQRGLYEQYF. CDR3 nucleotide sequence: TGTGCCAGCAGCCCCCAGCGGGGACTTTACGAGCAGTACTTC.

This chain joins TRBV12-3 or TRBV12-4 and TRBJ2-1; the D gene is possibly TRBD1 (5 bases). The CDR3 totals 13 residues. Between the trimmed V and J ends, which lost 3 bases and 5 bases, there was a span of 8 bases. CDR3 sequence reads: CASSFRVDNEQFF. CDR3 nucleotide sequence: TGTGCCAGCAGTTTCAGGGTCGACAATGAGCAGTTCTTC.